This paragraph covers one T cell receptor beta chain sequence. Its antigen remains unidentified. Sequenced by immunoSEQ multiplex PCR; TCRdb stores in-frame clones only, minus some. The sample consists of fewer than 200,000 clones, about 92% of them appearing once. The entry originates in a study of T cell responses to AZD1222 COVID-19 vaccine. Study-wide context: Timing groups of about 4 and about 12 weeks for second doses were pooled. Study findings and constraints: Reports say nearly half of spike-specific TCRs go after unmutated variant regions. Only a handful of AZD1222 recipients tested seropositive at baseline.

This material consisted of peripheral blood, taken on day 0 of AZD1222 vaccination. The clonotype was recovered from an adult in good health.

CDR3 nucleotide sequence: TGCAGCCCAGGTTCTAACTATGGCTACACCTTC. Translation: CSPGSNYGYTF. The V and J genes are TRBV20-1 and TRBJ1-2; D gene ambiguous. The CDR3 runs 11 residues. Germline assignment: CDR1 DFQATT and CDR2 SNEGSKA (reference sequence).